These 24 T cell receptor beta chains share one sample of origin, sequenced in a study of blood T cells in healthy people across ages. For the second PCR, which ran for about 7 to 11 cycles, a sample-barcoded 5' primer and a J-beta primer mix were used. TCRdb ran MiXCR on the 5' RACE reads and lists one entry per CDR3 protein. The top ten clones hold 30% to 40% of a sample with hundreds of thousands of distinct CDR3 sequences, about 53% of them seen once. The source material was blood. All receptors come from a man between 60 and 70 years old in good health.

This clonotype has a count of ten or more. This may stem from a read error, because a much larger clone lies one nucleotide away. The chain is built from TRBV29-1 and TRBJ2-7, with TRBD1 identical over 7 bases. J was trimmed by 3 bases and V by 7 bases; bases with no gene match: 3. The length of the CDR3 is 11 residues. Germline V lookup: CDR1 SQVTM, CDR2 ANQGSEA. The CDR3 here is CSGRDSYEQYF. DNA of the CDR3: TGCAGCGGCCGGGACAGCTACGAGCAGTACTTC.

This clonotype has a handful of counts. J is TRBJ2-5 and V is TRBV6-6; 8 bases fit TRBD1. Germline CDR1 MNHNY, CDR2 SVGAGI (reference sequence). The CDR3 length is 16 residues. V shed 8 bases and J 4 bases; nucleotides not matched to a gene: 15. The CDR3 DNA follows: TGTGCCAGCTCCCGGACAGGACAGGGAGGACGAGAGACCCAGTACTTC. It translates to CASSRTGQGGRETQYF.

The V gene is TRBV4-1, the J gene TRBJ2-5; the match to TRBD1 covers 7 bases. The junction had 8 bases not matched to a gene; V was cut back by 3 bases and J by 1 base. The CDR3 runs to 16 residues. Germline V lookup: CDR1 MGHRA, CDR2 YSYEKL. CDR3 DNA sequence: TGCGCCAGCAGCCACAGGGGACAGAGAGGCCAAGAGACCCAGTACTTC. Translating gives CASSHRGQRGQETQYF.

The chain recombines TRBV29-1 with TRBJ2-1, with D tentatively TRBD1 (5 bases). The J call is doubtful: the DNA matches TRBJ2-7 better. The germline V gene has CDR1 SQVTM and CDR2 ANQGSEA. The CDR3 length is 13 residues. The CDR3 region has the DNA TGCAGCGTTTCGGGCTCCTGGGGCGATGAGCAGTACTTC. This gives the protein CSVSGSWGDEQYF.

The CDR3 sequence: CASRPPSAGEQYF. The CDR3 coding sequence is TGTGCCAGCAGGCCTCCCTCAGCGGGCGAGCAGTACTTC. This sequence joins TRBV6-5 and TRBJ2-7; D is perhaps TRBD2 (6 bases). V dropped 6 bases and J dropped 6 bases, with 15 bases sitting between them. This CDR3 is built from 13 residues. Germline V gives CDR1 MNHEY, CDR2 SVGAGI.

In its sample, this clonotype was seen a few times. The chain recombines TRBV6-5 with TRBJ2-3, with 7 nucleotides matching TRBD1. This CDR3 region has 14 residues. The ends lost 3 bases at V and 4 bases at J; junction bases unmatched: 4. Germline V gene data show CDR1 as MNHEY and CDR2 as SVGAGI. CDR3 amino acids: CASSYNRGADTQYF. The CDR3 nucleotides are TGTGCCAGCAGTTATAACAGGGGAGCAGATACGCAGTATTTT.

In nucleotides, the CDR3 is TGTGCCAGCCTGGAGGGATCGGATTCACCCCTCCACTTT. Its protein product is CASLEGSDSPLHF. The rearrangement joins TRBV6-2 or TRBV6-3 to TRBJ1-6; D not resolved. The CDR3 is 13 residues long. CDR1 is MNHEY and CDR2 is SVGEGT in the germline V gene. V was trimmed by 8 bases and J by 8 bases, leaving 13 bases between them.

Remarks on this clonotype: Just one base apart from a much larger clone, this may be a read error. The rearrangement links TRBV20-1 to TRBJ2-5; the match to TRBD1 covers 8 bases. The germline CDR1 and CDR2 sequences are DFQATT and SNEGSKA (reference sequence). The CDR3 consists of 15 residues. The CDR3, as DNA: TGCAGTACTAGAGAAGCGGCAGGGGGCCGGGAGACCCAGTACTTC. Translating gives CSTREAAGGRETQYF.

This chain joins TRBV6-5 and TRBJ2-7, with D perhaps assigned TRBD1 or TRBD2 (5 bases each). V was cut by 7 bases and J by 6 bases, with 19 bases left in between. Germline V gene data show CDR1 as MNHEY and CDR2 as SVGAGI. CDR3 size: 14 residues. Here the CDR3 DNA reads TGTGCCAGCATAGGGTACGGGGCGCCAGGCGAGCAGTACTTC. Its protein product is CASIGYGAPGEQYF.

The count of this clonotype is one. The V and J genes are TRBV7-9 and TRBJ1-1; 7 bases agree with TRBD1. From germline, CDR1 is SEHNR and CDR2 FQNEAQ (reference sequence). V was clipped by 5 bases and J by 3 bases; unmatched bases: 6. The CDR3 spans 14 residues. This CDR3 reads CASSRGQEDTEAFF. The CDR3, as DNA: TGTGCCAGCAGCCGCGGACAGGAGGACACTGAAGCTTTCTTT.

This chain connects TRBV11-2 to TRBJ2-5; 9 bases are shared with TRBD2. Trimming took 2 bases from V and 2 from J; bases not matched to a gene: 3. The CDR3 runs to 15 residues. Germline V gene sequence: CDR1 SGHAT, CDR2 FQNNGV. CDR3 nucleotides: TGTGCCAGCAGCTTAAGCGGGGGGACTCAAGAGACCCAGTACTTC. Its translation: CASSLSGGTQETQYF.

The V call is TRBV18, the J call TRBJ2-5; no firm D call. Trimming removed 0 bases from V and 5 bases from J, with 10 bases in between. The CDR3 spans 14 residues. Germline V gene lookup returns CDR1 KGHSH and CDR2 LQKENI. In nucleotides, the CDR3 is TGTGCCAGCTCACCACCGGTAGGGCACGAGACCCAGTACTTC. It codes for CASSPPVGHETQYF. The full variable domain, in which reference TRBV18 and TRBJ2-5 provide the parts outside the CDR3, is NAGVMQNPRHLVRRRGQEARLRCSPMKGHSHVYWYRQLPEEGLKFMVYLQKENIIDESGMPKERFSAEFPKEGPSILRIQQVVRGDSAAYFCASSPPVGHETQYFGPGTRLLVL.

This sequence joins TRBV4-1 and TRBJ1-2; a weak D match, TRBD1 (6 bases). This CDR3 has 15 residues. V lost 0 bases to trimming and J lost 4 bases, with 12 bases between them. Germline CDR1 is MGHRA and CDR2 is YSYEKL. CDR3 sequence: CASSQDRGDPYGYTF. CDR3 nucleotides: TGCGCCAGCAGCCAAGACAGGGGTGACCCCTATGGCTACACCTTC.

Worth noting for this clonotype: This clone may be a read error of a much larger clone one base away. This rearrangement joins TRBV29-1 to TRBJ2-1, with D tentatively TRBD1 or TRBD2 (6 bases each). V dropped 4 bases and J dropped 5 bases, with 18 bases sitting between them. The CDR3 totals 15 residues. Per the germline V gene, CDR1 is SQVTM and CDR2 is ANQGSEA. CDR3: CSVAGGGAGNNEQFF. The CDR3 DNA reads TGCAGCGTTGCTGGGGGCGGGGCAGGGAACAATGAGCAGTTCTTC.

The chain links TRBV28 to TRBJ2-7; tentatively, D is TRBD2 (7 bases). Trimming pared 5 bases from V and 5 bases from J, leaving 16 bases between. The length of the CDR3 is 14 residues. Germline-derived CDR1 and CDR2 are MDHEN and SYDVKM. For the CDR3, the DNA is TGTGCCAGCAGTCCGGGGGGCCAGGTCCACGAGCAGTACTTC. This encodes CASSPGGQVHEQYF.

This clonotype was seen a few times. The chain couples TRBV5-1 to TRBJ2-7, with 9 bases aligning to TRBD1. Germline CDR1 SGHRS, CDR2 YFSETQ. The CDR3 loop spans 14 amino acids. Trimming cost V 8 bases and J 1 base; bases outside gene matches: 7. CDR3 in DNA: TGCGCCAGTGGACCCGGGACAGGGTCCTACGAGCAGTACTTC. Translated: CASGPGTGSYEQYF.

In this sample, this clonotype turned up a few times. The rearrangement joins TRBV5-1 to TRBJ2-7; TRBD1 is a possible D gene (6 bases). CDR3 size: 15 residues. The germline V gene encodes CDR1 SGHRS and CDR2 YFSETQ. Trimming shortened V by 4 bases and J by 4 bases, and 18 bases separated the two germline ends. CDR3 loop: CASSGGNGLSYEQYF. For the CDR3, the DNA is TGCGCCAGCAGCGGGGGCAACGGACTCTCTTACGAGCAGTACTTC.

This clonotype showed up just a few times. The chain couples TRBV9 to TRBJ1-2; TRBD1 is a possible D gene (5 bases). With 6 bases removed from V and 2 bases from J, the gap between germline ends came to 14 bases. This CDR3 has 14 residues. Germline V gene data show CDR1 as SGDLS and CDR2 as YYNGEE. The DNA for the CDR3 is TGTGCCAGCACCTCTTTGGGGGGGAACTATGGCTACACCTTC. This translates into CASTSLGGNYGYTF.

The CDR3 DNA is TGTGCCAGCAGCTCGGACAGGAGCTATGGCTACACCTTC. Protein product: CASSSDRSYGYTF. The chain is built from TRBV3-1 and TRBJ1-2; 7 positions agree with TRBD1. CDR3 length equals 13 residues. Germline V gene data show CDR1 as LGHDT and CDR2 as YNNKEL (reference sequence). With 5 bases clipped from V and 4 bases from J, the junction kept 4 bases outside the gene matches.

The chain couples TRBV20-1 to TRBJ1-4; D gene ambiguous. In germline, CDR1 is DFQATT, CDR2 SNEGSKA (reference sequence). CDR3 length: 13 amino acids. V was shortened by 3 bases and J by 5 bases, with 10 bases between the two germline ends. The DNA for the CDR3 is TGCAGTGCTAGGCCAAAGGTGAATGAAAAACTGTTTTTT. As protein: CSARPKVNEKLFF.

This rearrangement joins TRBV11-2 to TRBJ2-7; 9 bases fit TRBD1. CDR1 and CDR2 from the germline V gene are SGHAT and FQNNGV. The length of the CDR3 is 15 residues. J lost 5 bases, V lost 3 bases, and 8 bases had no gene match. This CDR3 reads CASSFSTGGRHEQYF. CDR3 sequence (DNA): TGTGCCAGCAGCTTCTCGACAGGGGGTAGGCACGAGCAGTACTTC.

This chain connects TRBV7-2 to TRBJ2-7; TRBD2 matches at 10 bases. Germline trimming cut 3 bases from V and 6 bases from J; bases unmatched to any gene: 8. Germline loops: CDR1 SGHTA, CDR2 FQGNSA. The CDR3 spans 15 residues. Written as DNA, the CDR3 is TGTGCCAGCAGCTTTGGGGTAGCGGGGGGCCGCGAGCAGTACTTC. Amino acids: CASSFGVAGGREQYF.

This clonotype was recorded many times. Just one base apart from a much larger clone, this may be a read error. V and J are TRBV3-1 and TRBJ1-2; no firm D call. The V gene lost 0 bases and the J gene lost 3 bases, with 14 bases spanning the gap. The CDR3 loop spans 16 amino acids. CDR1 and CDR2 (germline): LGHDT, YNNKEL (reference sequence). In nucleotides, the CDR3 is TGTGCCAGCAGCCAAGATGTCCGGGCGACGCACTATGGCTACACCTTC. It codes for CASSQDVRATHYGYTF.

This clonotype was counted a few times. The rearrangement links TRBV12-3 or TRBV12-4 to TRBJ2-1, with 7 nucleotides matching TRBD2. V lost 9 bases, J lost 2 bases, and 4 bases stayed unmatched. This CDR3 has 13 residues. The CDR3 DNA is TGTGCCAGTCTAGCGGATACCTACAATGAGCAGTTCTTC. It encodes CASLADTYNEQFF.